These T cell receptor beta chains were read from a single sample in a study of graft-versus-host responses after intestinal transplantation. Generated by immunoSEQ multiplex PCR, the TCRdb table keeps only in-frame clones and is missing some. The sample holds approximately 15,000 clones, under 40% seen once. The specimen was alloreactive CD8+ T cells from a mixed lymphocyte reaction culture, collected before intestinal transplant. Receptors originate from a human patient who received an intestinal transplant. The CDR3 runs from the conserved cysteine through the conserved F or W. A D gene is named only where the DNA matches it firmly. Clone sizes are given selectively: once, few, many, or a class where the clone is expanded.

j_gene: TRBJ2-1
d_gene: -
v_gene: TRBV7-8
abundance: -
CDR3aa: CASSLIVFEQFF
CDR3nt: TGTGCCAGCAGCTTAATTGTGTTTGAGCAGTTCTTC

j_gene: TRBJ2-1
d_gene: TRBD2
v_gene: TRBV2
abundance: few
CDR3aa: CASSEGRTSGVNEQFF
CDR3nt: TGTGCCAGCAGTGAAGGAAGGACTAGCGGGGTCAATGAGCAGTTCTTC

j_gene: TRBJ1-3
d_gene: -
v_gene: TRBV5-1
abundance: -
CDR3aa: CASSLAAGRDTIYF
CDR3nt: TGCGCCAGCAGCTTGGCCGCGGGGCGGGACACCATATATTTT

j_gene: TRBJ2-3
d_gene: TRBD2
v_gene: TRBV7-9
abundance: -
CDR3aa: CASSPGTSGTDTQYF
CDR3nt: TGTGCCAGCAGCCCTGGGACTAGCGGGACAGATACGCAGTATTTT

j_gene: TRBJ1-6
d_gene: TRBD1
v_gene: TRBV9
abundance: once
CDR3aa: CASSGDRAYNSPLHF
CDR3nt: TGTGCCAGCAGCGGCGACAGGGCCTATAATTCACCCCTCCACTTT

j_gene: TRBJ1-1
d_gene: -
v_gene: TRBV6-8
abundance: once
CDR3aa: CASSYTMNTEAFF
CDR3nt: TGTGCCAGCAGTTACACAATGAACACTGAAGCTTTCTTT

j_gene: TRBJ2-1
d_gene: -
v_gene: TRBV7-3
abundance: -
CDR3aa: CASSSISYNEQFF
CDR3nt: TGTGCCAGCAGCTCTATCTCCTACAATGAGCAGTTCTTC

j_gene: TRBJ1-1
d_gene: TRBD1
v_gene: TRBV7-6
abundance: once
CDR3aa: CASSSLDREEAFF
CDR3nt: TGTGCCAGCAGTTCGTTGGACAGGGAAGAAGCTTTCTTT

j_gene: TRBJ2-7
d_gene: -
v_gene: TRBV11-2
abundance: -
CDR3aa: CASSLGPHLTYEQYF
CDR3nt: TGTGCCAGCAGCTTAGGACCCCATCTTACCTACGAGCAGTACTTC

j_gene: TRBJ2-6
d_gene: -
v_gene: TRBV28
abundance: few
CDR3aa: CASSFLGIVGANVLTF
CDR3nt: TGTGCCAGCAGTTTCTTAGGGATTGTGGGGGCCAACGTCCTGACTTTC

j_gene: TRBJ1-1
d_gene: -
v_gene: TRBV6-5
abundance: few
CDR3aa: CASSYGDGGGTEAFF
CDR3nt: TGTGCCAGCAGTTACGGGGACGGGGGCGGCACTGAAGCTTTCTTT

j_gene: TRBJ2-5
d_gene: TRBD1
v_gene: TRBV6-1
abundance: medium-sized
CDR3aa: CASSDPGTGGEETQYF
CDR3nt: TGTGCCAGCAGTGATCCCGGGACAGGGGGGGAGGAGACCCAGTACTTC

j_gene: TRBJ1-1
d_gene: -
v_gene: TRBV6-6
abundance: -
CDR3aa: CASRSAGFTEAFF
CDR3nt: TGTGCCAGCCGCTCGGCAGGGTTCACTGAAGCTTTCTTT

j_gene: TRBJ2-2
d_gene: -
v_gene: TRBV21-1
abundance: few
CDR3aa: CASPEQGAGNTGELFF
CDR3nt: TGTGCCAGCCCTGAACAGGGGGCGGGGAACACCGGGGAGCTGTTTTTT

j_gene: TRBJ2-1
d_gene: -
v_gene: TRBV28
abundance: -
CDR3aa: CASRTGPYNEQFF
CDR3nt: TGTGCCAGCAGAACGGGGCCCTACAATGAGCAGTTCTTC

j_gene: TRBJ2-4
d_gene: TRBD2
v_gene: TRBV13
abundance: -
CDR3aa: CASSPGGAGVTKNIQYF
CDR3nt: TGTGCCAGCAGCCCGGGGGGAGCGGGAGTGACCAAAAACATTCAGTACTTC

j_gene: TRBJ2-1
d_gene: -
v_gene: TRBV6-6
abundance: -
CDR3aa: CASSYGFGDEQFF
CDR3nt: TGTGCCAGCAGTTACGGATTCGGGGATGAGCAGTTCTTC

j_gene: TRBJ2-7
d_gene: -
v_gene: TRBV7-8
abundance: few
CDR3aa: CASSPQTGSYEQYF
CDR3nt: TGTGCCAGCAGCCCGCAGACAGGCTCCTACGAGCAGTACTTC

j_gene: TRBJ2-7
d_gene: TRBD1
v_gene: TRBV5-1
abundance: -
CDR3aa: CASRPGQGYEQYF
CDR3nt: TGCGCCAGCAGGCCGGGACAGGGGTACGAGCAGTACTTC

j_gene: TRBJ2-2
d_gene: -
v_gene: TRBV9
abundance: -
CDR3aa: CASSPSADTGELFF
CDR3nt: TGTGCCAGCAGCCCCAGCGCCGACACCGGGGAGCTGTTTTTT

j_gene: TRBJ2-1
d_gene: TRBD2
v_gene: TRBV5-1
abundance: few
CDR3aa: CASSILAGGSYNEQFF
CDR3nt: TGCGCCAGCAGCATTTTAGCGGGAGGTTCCTACAATGAGCAGTTCTTC

j_gene: TRBJ2-2
d_gene: TRBD2
v_gene: TRBV7-3
abundance: medium-sized
CDR3aa: CASSYDREWTSGMNTGELFF
CDR3nt: TGTGCCAGCAGCTATGACAGGGAGTGGACTAGCGGGATGAACACCGGGGAGCTGTTTTTT

j_gene: TRBJ2-2
d_gene: -
v_gene: TRBV6-5
abundance: few
CDR3aa: CASSPYLENTGELFF
CDR3nt: TGTGCCAGCAGTCCCTACCTAGAGAACACCGGGGAGCTGTTTTTT

j_gene: TRBJ2-7
d_gene: -
v_gene: TRBV6-1
abundance: medium-sized
CDR3aa: CASRSSYEQYF
CDR3nt: TGTGCCAGCAGAAGCAGCTACGAGCAGTACTTC

j_gene: TRBJ1-6
d_gene: TRBD1
v_gene: TRBV4-1
abundance: -
CDR3aa: CASSPDRVSPLHF
CDR3nt: TGCGCCAGCAGCCCGGACAGGGTTTCACCCCTCCACTTT

j_gene: TRBJ2-7
d_gene: -
v_gene: TRBV6-1
abundance: medium-sized
CDR3aa: CASSEARFIGKQLYEQYF
CDR3nt: TGTGCCAGCAGTGAAGCGCGGTTTATAGGTAAACAGCTCTACGAGCAGTACTTC

j_gene: TRBJ2-1
d_gene: TRBD1
v_gene: TRBV5-4
abundance: -
CDR3aa: CASSLVFRGLREQFF
CDR3nt: TGTGCCAGCAGCTTGGTATTCAGGGGGCTACGTGAGCAGTTCTTC

j_gene: TRBJ2-7
d_gene: -
v_gene: TRBV5-1
abundance: few
CDR3aa: CASSLIPSFYEQYF
CDR3nt: TGCGCCAGCAGCTTGATTCCGTCTTTTTACGAGCAGTACTTC

j_gene: TRBJ2-3
d_gene: TRBD2
v_gene: TRBV6-5
abundance: few
CDR3aa: CASSYSLAGVVDTQYF
CDR3nt: TGTGCCAGCAGTTACAGCCTAGCGGGAGTTGTAGATACGCAGTATTTT

j_gene: TRBJ2-5
d_gene: -
v_gene: TRBV4-1
abundance: -
CDR3aa: CASSQETGAVTQYF
CDR3nt: TGCGCCAGCAGCCAAGAGACGGGGGCTGTGACCCAGTACTTC

j_gene: TRBJ2-1
d_gene: TRBD2
v_gene: TRBV5-4
abundance: -
CDR3aa: CASSLEPSGSRNEQFF
CDR3nt: TGTGCCAGCAGCTTGGAGCCTAGCGGGAGCAGAAATGAGCAGTTCTTC